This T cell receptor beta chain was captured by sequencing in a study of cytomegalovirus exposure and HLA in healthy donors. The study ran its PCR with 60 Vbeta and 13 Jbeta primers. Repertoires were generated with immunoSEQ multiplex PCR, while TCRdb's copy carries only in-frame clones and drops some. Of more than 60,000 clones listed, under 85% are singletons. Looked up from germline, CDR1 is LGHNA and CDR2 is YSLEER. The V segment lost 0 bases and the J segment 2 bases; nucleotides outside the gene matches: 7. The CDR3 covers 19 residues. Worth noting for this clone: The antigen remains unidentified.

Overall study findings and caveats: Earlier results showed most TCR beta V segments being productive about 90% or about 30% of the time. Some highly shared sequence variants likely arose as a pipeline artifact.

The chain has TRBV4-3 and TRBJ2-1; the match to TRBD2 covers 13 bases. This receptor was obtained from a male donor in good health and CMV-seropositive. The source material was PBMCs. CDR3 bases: TGCGCCAGCAGCCAAGATTTCCTACTAGCGGGGGGGCCCTACAATGAGCAGTTCTTC. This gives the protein CASSQDFLLAGGPYNEQFF.